This T cell receptor beta chain is drawn from a study of beta chain features in type 1 diabetes. Study results and limitations: For cells with high TCR expression, cDNA sequencing could yield over-representation.

This clone was observed a handful of times. The antigen remains undetermined. Reverse transcription of all isolated RNA meant that expressed TCRB transcripts were sequenced. Data came from immunoSEQ multiplex PCR; TCRdb stores just in-frame clones and leaves some out. Among around 500,000 clones, 25% to 35% were seen once, and the ten largest hold around 0.065%. The authors sorted CD4+ naive, central memory, regulatory and stem cell-like memory cells via CD45RO/CCR7/CD25/CD127/CD95/CD27. The source of this sequence is a man aged 18 to 35 in good health. Sequencing input: naive CD4+ T cells from blood.

The CDR3 DNA sequence: TGCAGTGCGTCCGAAGGGGATACGCAGTATTTT. Translation: CSASEGDTQYF. This chain connects TRBV20-1 to TRBJ2-3; no clear D gene. Germline V lookup: CDR1 DFQATT, CDR2 SNEGSKA (reference sequence). The germline V and J ends were trimmed by 6 bases and 6 bases, with 10 bases remaining between them. The CDR3 is made up of 11 amino acids.